What follows is one T cell receptor beta chain and its context. Followed longitudinally, the Seattle patients had been enrolled during active infection. The sample belongs to a study of blood T cell repertoires in COVID-19. Study as a whole: COVID-19 samples from acute and convalescent phases originated in the United States, Italy and Spain. PBMCs, B-cell-depleted T cells, or T cells provided the cDNA or gDNA that made up the material.

The ends lost 6 bases at V and 4 bases at J; junction bases unmatched: 11. CDR1 DFQATT and CDR2 SNEGSKA come from the germline V gene (reference sequence). The CDR3 is 15 amino acids. In the original analysis: It was from reference gene primer amplification that nucleated cell counts were estimated. The data were produced by immunoSEQ multiplex PCR, yet TCRdb's version contains in-frame clones alone and is incomplete. The V and J calls and clone size were taken over from that table, and D and trimming were inferred from the DNA. Altogether 250,000 or so clones are present, nearly 90% being singletons, with the ten largest covering under 2.5%.

The sequence was obtained from a woman aged 55-69 years with COVID-19, enrolled during active disease. Sequencing was performed on peripheral blood. The chain joins TRBV20-1 to TRBJ2-2; 7 bases agree with TRBD1. As DNA, the CDR3 is TGCAGTGCCAGTAAGATACAGGGGTCCACCGGGGAGCTGTTTTTT. Protein sequence: CSASKIQGSTGELFF.